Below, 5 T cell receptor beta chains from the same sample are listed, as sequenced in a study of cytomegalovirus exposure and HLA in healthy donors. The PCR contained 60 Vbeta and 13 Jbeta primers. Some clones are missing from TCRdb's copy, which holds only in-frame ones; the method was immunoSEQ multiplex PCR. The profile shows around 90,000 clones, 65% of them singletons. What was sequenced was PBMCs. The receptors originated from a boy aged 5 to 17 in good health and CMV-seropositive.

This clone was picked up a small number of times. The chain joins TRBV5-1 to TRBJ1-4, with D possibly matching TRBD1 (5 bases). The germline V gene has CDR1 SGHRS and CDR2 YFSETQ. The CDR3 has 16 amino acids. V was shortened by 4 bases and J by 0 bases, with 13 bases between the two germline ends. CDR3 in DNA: TGCGCCAGCAGCCCCAGCAGACAGACAACTAATGAAAAACTGTTTTTT. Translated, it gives CASSPSRQTTNEKLFF.

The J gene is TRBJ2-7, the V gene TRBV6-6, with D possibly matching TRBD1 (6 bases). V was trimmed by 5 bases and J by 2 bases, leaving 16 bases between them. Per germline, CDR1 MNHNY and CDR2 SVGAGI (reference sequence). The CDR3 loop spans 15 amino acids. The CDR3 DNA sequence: TGTGCCAGCAGTCCTCGGACAGATAAACCCTACGAGCAGTACTTC. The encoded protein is CASSPRTDKPYEQYF.

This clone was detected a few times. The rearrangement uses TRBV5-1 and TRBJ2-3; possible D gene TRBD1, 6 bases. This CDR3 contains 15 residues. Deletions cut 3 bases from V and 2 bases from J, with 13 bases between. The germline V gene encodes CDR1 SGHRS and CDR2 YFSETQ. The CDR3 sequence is CASSSPGDHTDTQYF. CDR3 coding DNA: TGCGCCAGCAGCTCCCCAGGGGACCACACAGATACGCAGTATTTT.

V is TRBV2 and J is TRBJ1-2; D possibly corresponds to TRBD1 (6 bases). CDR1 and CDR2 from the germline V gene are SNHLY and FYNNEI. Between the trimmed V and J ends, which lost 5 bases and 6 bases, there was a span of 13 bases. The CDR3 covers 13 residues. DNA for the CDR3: TGTGCCAGCAGTTACAGGGAATTGGATGGCTACACCTTC. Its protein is CASSYRELDGYTF.

This chain's CDR3 is CASSQGSGYTF. The CDR3 nucleotides are TGTGCCAGTAGTCAGGGGAGTGGCTACACCTTC. The chain is built from TRBV19 and TRBJ1-2; possible D gene TRBD1, 6 bases. CDR1 and CDR2 from the germline V gene are LNHDA and SQIVND (reference sequence). The CDR3 totals 11 residues. Trimming removed 5 bases from V and 7 bases from J, with 8 bases in between.